A single sample gave rise to the 12 T cell receptor beta chains below, sequenced in a study of CD8 T cells in Susac syndrome. The authors reverse transcribed roughly 0.5 to 1 ug RNA with random hexamers. Via MiXCR, TCRdb re-called the immunoSEQ multiplex PCR reads, giving one row per CDR3 protein. The sample has around 130,000 distinct CDR3 sequences; 90% to 95% are singletons. Sequenced input: CD8+ T cells from PBMCs. The source is a human donor with multiple sclerosis.

This clonotype was seen a single time. The V gene is TRBV7-9, the J gene TRBJ1-3, with D perhaps TRBD1 (6 bases). The germline CDR1 and CDR2 sequences are SEHNR and FQNEAQ (reference sequence). The CDR3 is made up of 15 amino acids. The V gene lost 2 bases and the J gene lost 2 bases, with 10 bases spanning the gap. The CDR3 DNA sequence: TGTGCCAGCAGCTTAACGACAGGCGCTGGAAACACCATATATTTT. It is translated as CASSLTTGAGNTIYF.

The V and J genes are TRBV3-1 and TRBJ2-7, with a possible D match to TRBD1 (6 bases). This CDR3 is 15 amino acids long. Germline V gene sequence: CDR1 LGHDT, CDR2 YNNKEL (reference sequence). Between the trimmed V and J ends, which lost 1 base and 0 bases, there was a span of 10 bases. The CDR3 nucleotides are TGTGCCAGCAGCCAAGGAACAGGGCCCTCCTACGAGCAGTACTTC. Its translation is CASSQGTGPSYEQYF.

The chain has TRBV5-6 and TRBJ2-5; D unresolved. The V end lost 1 base, the J end lost 1 base, and 8 bases lay between the germline ends. This CDR3 contains 14 residues. Germline CDR1 and CDR2: SGHDT and YYEEEE. CDR3 bases: TGTGCCAGCAGCTTGTTTCTGTTCCAAGAGACCCAGTACTTC. Protein sequence: CASSLFLFQETQYF.

The rearrangement links TRBV7-9 to TRBJ2-7; D remains unclear. V gave up 6 bases and J gave up 4 bases, with 16 bases separating them. Germline CDR1 SEHNR, CDR2 FQNEAQ (reference sequence). The CDR3 is made up of 14 amino acids. The CDR3 spells CASSSPGLKYEQYF. CDR3 DNA: TGTGCCAGCAGTTCTCCGGGCCTTAAATACGAGCAGTACTTC.

This clonotype was detected once. This chain links TRBV7-2 with TRBJ2-5, with 8 bases lining up with TRBD2. The CDR3 extends over 17 amino acids. Germline V gene lookup returns CDR1 SGHTA and CDR2 FQGNSA. Trimming removed 3 bases from V and 2 bases from J; junction bases left unmatched: 11. DNA of the CDR3: TGTGCCAGCAGCTTCTCACTAGCGGAGACCCTACAAGAGACCCAGTACTTC. This encodes CASSFSLAETLQETQYF.

The rearrangement uses TRBV27 and TRBJ1-1; D not resolved. The germline V gene encodes CDR1 MNHEY and CDR2 SMNVEV (reference sequence). The CDR3 extends over 14 amino acids. Trimming removed 5 bases from V and 2 bases from J, with 12 bases in between. The CDR3 nucleotides are TGTGCCAGCAGTGGTCGAGGAGCAAACACTGAAGCTTTCTTT. The encoded protein is CASSGRGANTEAFF.

This clonotype was seen a single time. The chain joins TRBV7-6 to TRBJ2-3; TRBD1 is a possible D gene (5 bases). The CDR3 spans 17 residues. CDR1 and CDR2 (germline): SGHVS, FNYEAQ. V was trimmed by 4 bases and J by 4 bases, leaving 21 bases between them. The CDR3 region is CASSSSWGDASADTQYF. The DNA of the CDR3 is TGTGCCAGCAGCTCCTCCTGGGGCGACGCGTCGGCAGATACGCAGTATTTT.

The chain recombines TRBV28 with TRBJ2-1, with D possibly matching TRBD1 (5 bases). Germline loops: CDR1 MDHEN, CDR2 SYDVKM. Trimming took off 5 bases at V and 7 bases at J, with 12 bases between the two ends. This CDR3 has 13 residues. The CDR3 coding sequence is TGTGCCAGCAGTACAGGAGACGGTAATGAGCAGTTCTTC. This codes for CASSTGDGNEQFF.

In this sample, this clonotype turned up once. The chain uses TRBV9 and TRBJ2-1; a possible D gene is TRBD2 (6 bases). In germline, CDR1 is SGDLS, CDR2 YYNGEE. This CDR3 is built from 13 residues. V lost 6 bases to trimming and J lost 5 bases, with 12 bases between them. The DNA for the CDR3 is TGTGCCAGCACTACTCCGGGAGACAATGAGCAGTTCTTC. Amino acid sequence: CASTTPGDNEQFF.

In this sample, this clonotype turned up a few times. CDR3: CASSWQVGYEQYF. As DNA, the CDR3 is TGTGCCAGCAGTTGGCAGGTCGGCTACGAGCAGTACTTC. This sequence joins TRBV27 and TRBJ2-7; no definite D call. Between the trimmed V and J ends, which lost 4 bases and 3 bases, there was a span of 10 bases. The length of the CDR3 is 13 residues. The germline V gene has CDR1 MNHEY and CDR2 SMNVEV (reference sequence).

The chain uses TRBV25-1 and TRBJ1-2; possible D gene TRBD1, 6 bases. This CDR3 is 14 amino acids long. The V end lost 3 bases, the J end lost 6 bases, and 14 bases lay between the germline ends. Germline V CDR1 and CDR2: MGHDK, SYGVNS. The CDR3 region is CASSDSGTPDGYTF. In nucleotides, the CDR3 is TGTGCCAGCAGTGACTCCGGGACACCTGATGGCTACACCTTC.

The chain carries TRBV20-1 and TRBJ2-5; 10 bases are shared with TRBD2. With V trimmed by 0 bases and J by 3 bases, 10 bases remained unmatched. The CDR3 spans 17 residues. The germline CDR1 and CDR2 sequences are DFQATT and SNEGSKA (reference sequence). The CDR3 DNA reads as TGCAGTGCTAGAGAAGCCCTAGCGGGAGCTGGAGAAGAGACCCAGTACTTC. Translation gives CSAREALAGAGEETQYF.